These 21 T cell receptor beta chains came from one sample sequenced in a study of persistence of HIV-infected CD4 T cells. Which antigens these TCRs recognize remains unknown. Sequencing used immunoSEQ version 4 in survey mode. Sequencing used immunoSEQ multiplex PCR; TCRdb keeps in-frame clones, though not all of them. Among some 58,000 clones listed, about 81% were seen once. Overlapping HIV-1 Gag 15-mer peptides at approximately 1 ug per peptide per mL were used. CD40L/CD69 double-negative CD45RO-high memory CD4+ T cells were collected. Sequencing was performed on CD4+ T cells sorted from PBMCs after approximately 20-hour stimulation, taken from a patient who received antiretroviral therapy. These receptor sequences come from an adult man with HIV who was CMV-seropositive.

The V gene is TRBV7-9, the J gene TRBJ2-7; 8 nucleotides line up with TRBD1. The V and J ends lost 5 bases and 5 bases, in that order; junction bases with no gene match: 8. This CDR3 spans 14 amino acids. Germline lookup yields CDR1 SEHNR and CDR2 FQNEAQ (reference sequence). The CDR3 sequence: CASSLGQGTDEQYF. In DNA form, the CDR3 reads TGTGCCAGCAGCCTCGGACAGGGAACCGACGAGCAGTACTTC.

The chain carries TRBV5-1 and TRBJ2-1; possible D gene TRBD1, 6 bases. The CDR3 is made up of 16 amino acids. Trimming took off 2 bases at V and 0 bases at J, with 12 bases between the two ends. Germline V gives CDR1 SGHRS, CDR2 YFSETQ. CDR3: CASSLQGASSYNEQFF. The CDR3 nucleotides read TGCGCCAGCAGCTTACAGGGCGCGAGCTCCTACAATGAGCAGTTCTTC.

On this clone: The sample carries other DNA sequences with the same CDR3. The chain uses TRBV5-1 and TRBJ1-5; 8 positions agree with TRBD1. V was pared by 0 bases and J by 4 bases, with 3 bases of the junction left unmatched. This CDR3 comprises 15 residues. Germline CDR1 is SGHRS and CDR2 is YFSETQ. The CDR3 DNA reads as TGCGCCAGCAGCTTGGATGGACAGGGAAATCAGCCCCAGCATTTT. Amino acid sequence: CASSLDGQGNQPQHF. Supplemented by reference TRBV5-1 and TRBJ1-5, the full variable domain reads KAGVTQTPRYLIKTRGQQVTLSCSPISGHRSVSWYQQTPGQGLQFLFEYFSETQRNKGNFPGRFSGRQFSNSRSEMNVSTLELGDSALYLCASSLDGQGNQPQHFGDGTRLSIL.

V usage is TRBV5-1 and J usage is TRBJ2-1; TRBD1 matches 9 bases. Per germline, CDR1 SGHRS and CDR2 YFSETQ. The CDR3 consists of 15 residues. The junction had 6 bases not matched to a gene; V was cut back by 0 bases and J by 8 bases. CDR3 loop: CASSLDHRGRDEQFF. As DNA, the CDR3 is TGCGCCAGCAGCTTGGATCACAGGGGGCGAGATGAGCAGTTCTTC.

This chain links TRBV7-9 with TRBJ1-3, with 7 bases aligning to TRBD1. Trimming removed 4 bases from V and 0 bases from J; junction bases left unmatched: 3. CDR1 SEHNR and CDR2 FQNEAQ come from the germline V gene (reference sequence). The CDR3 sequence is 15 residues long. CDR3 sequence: CASSSTGASGNTIYF. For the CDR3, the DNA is TGTGCCAGCAGCTCCACAGGGGCCTCTGGAAACACCATATATTTT. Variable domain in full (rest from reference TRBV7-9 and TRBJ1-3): DTGVSQNPRHKITKRGQNVTFRCDPISEHNRLYWYRQTLGQGPEFLTYFQNEAQLEKSRLLSDRFSAERPKGSFSTLEIQRTEQGDSAMYLCASSSTGASGNTIYFGEGSWLTVV.

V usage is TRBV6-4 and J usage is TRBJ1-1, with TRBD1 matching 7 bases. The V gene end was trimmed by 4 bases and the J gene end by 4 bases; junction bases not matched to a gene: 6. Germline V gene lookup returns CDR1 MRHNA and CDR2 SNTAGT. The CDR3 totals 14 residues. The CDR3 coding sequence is TGTGCCAGCAGTGTCGGGCCAGGGGGCACTGAAGCTTTCTTT. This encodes CASSVGPGGTEAFF.

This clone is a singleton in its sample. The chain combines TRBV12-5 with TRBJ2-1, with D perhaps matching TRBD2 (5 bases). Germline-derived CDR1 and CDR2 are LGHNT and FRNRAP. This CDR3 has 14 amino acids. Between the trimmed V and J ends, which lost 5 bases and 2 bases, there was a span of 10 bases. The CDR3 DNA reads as TGTGCTAGTGGTGGGAGTGAGCCCTACAATGAGCAGTTCTTC. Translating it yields CASGGSEPYNEQFF.

CDR3 region: CASSLSGYPTDTQYF. The CDR3 nucleotides read TGTGCCAGCAGCCTTAGCGGGTACCCCACAGATACGCAGTATTTT. The V call is TRBV11-3, the J call TRBJ2-3; 7 bases agree with TRBD2. This CDR3 contains 15 residues. The germline gives CDR1 SGHNT, CDR2 YENEEA. The J segment lost 2 bases and the V segment lost 5 bases, leaving 7 bases of the junction unmatched.

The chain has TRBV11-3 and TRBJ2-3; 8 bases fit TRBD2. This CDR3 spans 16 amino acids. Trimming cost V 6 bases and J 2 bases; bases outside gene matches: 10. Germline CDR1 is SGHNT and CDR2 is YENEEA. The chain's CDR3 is CASSRWGSGDTDTQYF. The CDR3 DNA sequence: TGTGCCAGCAGTAGGTGGGGTAGCGGGGACACAGATACGCAGTATTTT.

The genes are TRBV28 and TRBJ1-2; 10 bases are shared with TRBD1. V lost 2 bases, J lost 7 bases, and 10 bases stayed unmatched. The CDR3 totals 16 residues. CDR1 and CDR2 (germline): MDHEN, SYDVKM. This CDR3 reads CASSLGTGATWGGYTF. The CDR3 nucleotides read TGTGCCAGCAGTTTAGGGACAGGGGCCACTTGGGGTGGCTACACCTTC.

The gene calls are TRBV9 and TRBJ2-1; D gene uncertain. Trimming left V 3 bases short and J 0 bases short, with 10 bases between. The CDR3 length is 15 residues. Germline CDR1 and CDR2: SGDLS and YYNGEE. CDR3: CASSAGRSSYNEQFF. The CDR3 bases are TGTGCCAGCAGCGCCGGACGGAGCTCCTACAATGAGCAGTTCTTC.

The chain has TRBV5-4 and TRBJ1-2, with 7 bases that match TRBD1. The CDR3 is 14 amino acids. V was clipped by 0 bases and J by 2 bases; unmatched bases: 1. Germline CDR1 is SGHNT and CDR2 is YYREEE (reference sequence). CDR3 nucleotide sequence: TGTGCCAGCAGCTTGGAGACAGGGAACTATGGCTACACCTTC. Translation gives CASSLETGNYGYTF.

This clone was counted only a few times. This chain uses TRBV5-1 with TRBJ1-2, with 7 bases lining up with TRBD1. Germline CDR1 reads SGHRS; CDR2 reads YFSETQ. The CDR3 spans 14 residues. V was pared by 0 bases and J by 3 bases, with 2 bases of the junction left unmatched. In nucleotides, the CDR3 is TGCGCCAGCAGCTTGGAGGGGGCGGACTATGGCTACACCTTC. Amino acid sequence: CASSLEGADYGYTF.

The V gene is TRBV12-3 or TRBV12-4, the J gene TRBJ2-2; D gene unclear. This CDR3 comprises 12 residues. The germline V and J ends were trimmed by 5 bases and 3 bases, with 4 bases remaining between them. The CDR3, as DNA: TGTGCCAGCAGTCCTGACACCGGGGAGCTGTTTTTT. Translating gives CASSPDTGELFF.

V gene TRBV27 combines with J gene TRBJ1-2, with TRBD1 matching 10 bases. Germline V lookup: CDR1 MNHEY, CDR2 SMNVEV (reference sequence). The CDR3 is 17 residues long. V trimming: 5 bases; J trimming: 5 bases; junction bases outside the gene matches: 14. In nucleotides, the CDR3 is TGTGCCAGCAGTCTACGGGGAGCTGGACAGGGGGTATATGGCTACACCTTC. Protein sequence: CASSLRGAGQGVYGYTF.

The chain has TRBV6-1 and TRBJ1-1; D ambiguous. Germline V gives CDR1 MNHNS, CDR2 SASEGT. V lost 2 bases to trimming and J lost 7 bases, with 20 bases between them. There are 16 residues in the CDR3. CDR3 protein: CASSEWAAGRIYEAFF. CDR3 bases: TGTGCCAGCAGTGAATGGGCGGCAGGAAGAATATATGAAGCTTTCTTT.

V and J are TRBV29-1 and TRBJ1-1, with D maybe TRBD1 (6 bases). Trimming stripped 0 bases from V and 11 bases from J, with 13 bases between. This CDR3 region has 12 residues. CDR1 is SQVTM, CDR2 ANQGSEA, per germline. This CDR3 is CSVEDTGREAFF. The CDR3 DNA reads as TGCAGCGTTGAAGATACAGGGAGAGAGGCTTTCTTT.

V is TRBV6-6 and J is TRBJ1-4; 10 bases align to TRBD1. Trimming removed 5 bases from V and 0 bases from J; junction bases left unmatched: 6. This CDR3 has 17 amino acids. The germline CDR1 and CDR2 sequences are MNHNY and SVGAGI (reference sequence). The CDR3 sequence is CASSRPGTGATNEKLFF. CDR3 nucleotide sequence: TGTGCCAGCAGTCGACCCGGGACAGGGGCAACTAATGAAAAACTGTTTTTT.

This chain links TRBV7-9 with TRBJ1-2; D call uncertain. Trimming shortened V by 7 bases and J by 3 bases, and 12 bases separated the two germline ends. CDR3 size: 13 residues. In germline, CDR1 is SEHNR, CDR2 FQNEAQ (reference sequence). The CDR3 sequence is CASTRAADYGYTF. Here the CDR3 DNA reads TGTGCCAGCACTAGGGCGGCTGACTATGGCTACACCTTC. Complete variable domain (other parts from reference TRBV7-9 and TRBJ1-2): DTGVSQNPRHKITKRGQNVTFRCDPISEHNRLYWYRQTLGQGPEFLTYFQNEAQLEKSRLLSDRFSAERPKGSFSTLEIQRTEQGDSAMYLCASTRAADYGYTFGSGTRLTVV.

The CDR3 sequence is CSVGGVGSGELFF. CDR3 in DNA: TGCAGCGTTGGGGGAGTTGGGTCCGGGGAGCTGTTTTTT. The chain has TRBV29-1 and TRBJ2-2, with D possibly TRBD2 on 5 matching bases. Germline V gene data show CDR1 as SQVTM and CDR2 as ANQGSEA. Trimming cost V 4 bases and J 6 bases, with 12 bases left between them. The CDR3 has 13 amino acids.

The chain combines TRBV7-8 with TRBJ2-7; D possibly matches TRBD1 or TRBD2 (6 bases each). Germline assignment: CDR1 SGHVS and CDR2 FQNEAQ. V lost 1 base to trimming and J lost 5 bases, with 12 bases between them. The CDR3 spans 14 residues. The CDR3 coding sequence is TGTGCCAGCAGCTTAGGATGGGGGGCCAACGAGCAGTACTTC. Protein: CASSLGWGANEQYF.